This TCR beta chain was captured by sequencing in a study of blood T cell repertoires in COVID-19. Study-level background: PBMCs, B-cell-depleted T cells, or T cells were the source of the cDNA or gDNA that made up the material.

Original data processing: By means of reference gene primer amplification, nucleated cell counts were estimated. Sequencing used immunoSEQ multiplex PCR; TCRdb keeps in-frame clones, though not all of them. Clone size and V and J calls were adopted from that table, with D and trimming inferred from the DNA. Of some 180,000 clones listed, approximately 90% are singletons. Germline CDR1 is SNHLY and CDR2 is FYNNEI. Trimming took off 2 bases at V and 5 bases at J, with 6 bases between the two ends. The CDR3 sequence is 12 residues long. The specimen was peripheral blood. The chain has TRBV2 and TRBJ1-1; D remains unclear. The clonotype was recovered from a man in his fifties or sixties who had recovered from COVID-19. The CDR3 protein is CASSEFGTEAFF. In nucleotides, the CDR3 is TGTGCCAGCAGTGAATTCGGTACTGAAGCTTTCTTT.